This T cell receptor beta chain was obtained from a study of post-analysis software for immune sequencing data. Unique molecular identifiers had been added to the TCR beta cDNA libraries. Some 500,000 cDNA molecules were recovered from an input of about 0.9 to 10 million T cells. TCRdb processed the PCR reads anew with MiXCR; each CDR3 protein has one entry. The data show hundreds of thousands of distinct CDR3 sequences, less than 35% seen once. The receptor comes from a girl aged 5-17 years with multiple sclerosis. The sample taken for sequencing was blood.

The CDR3 region has the DNA TGCAGTGCGGTTCTTCAAACGGCCCGCTACGAGCAGTACTTC. It is translated as CSAVLQTARYEQYF. J is TRBJ2-7 and V is TRBV20-1; D unclear. V lost 6 bases, J lost 3 bases, and 18 bases lay in between. CDR1 DFQATT and CDR2 SNEGSKA come from the germline V gene (reference sequence). The CDR3 length is 14 residues.